This T cell receptor (beta chain) was documented in a study of T cell responses to AZD1222 COVID-19 vaccine. Study conclusions and caveats: The study reported that nearly half of spike-specific TCRs target unmutated variant regions. The span of vaccine-associated CD4 TCRs extended across spike, with dominance at 160-218 and 743-854.

The CDR3 is 14 amino acids. Germline CDR1 is SGHVS and CDR2 is FQNEAQ. Trimming stripped 1 base from V and 5 bases from J, with 6 bases between. Profiling relied on immunoSEQ multiplex PCR, and the TCRdb table lists in-frame clones only, not all of them. The table shows tens of thousands of clones, with more than 85% occurring only once. With regard to this clone: Antigen specificity is unknown.

Sequencing used peripheral blood, obtained on day 0 of AZD1222 vaccination. The receptor was derived from an adult in good health. The rearrangement uses TRBV7-8 and TRBJ1-6; no clear D gene. This chain's CDR3 is CASSLEGDNSPLHF. The CDR3 DNA sequence: TGTGCCAGCAGCTTAGAAGGCGATAATTCACCCCTCCACTTT.